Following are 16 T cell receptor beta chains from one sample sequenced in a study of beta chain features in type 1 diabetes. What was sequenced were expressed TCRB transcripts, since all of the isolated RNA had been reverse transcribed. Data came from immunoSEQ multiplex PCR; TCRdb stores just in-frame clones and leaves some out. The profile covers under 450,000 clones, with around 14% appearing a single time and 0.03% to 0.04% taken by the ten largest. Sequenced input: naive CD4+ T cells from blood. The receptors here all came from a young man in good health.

CDR3 in DNA: TGTGCCAGCAGCCCAGCGGCATCGTACGTC. Protein product: CASSPAASYV. The rearrangement uses TRBV11-2 and TRBJ2-7; D possibly corresponds to TRBD2 (5 bases). The CDR3 length is 10 residues. Germline CDR1 and CDR2: SGHAT and FQNNGV. Trimming stripped 5 bases from V and 12 bases from J, with 11 bases between.

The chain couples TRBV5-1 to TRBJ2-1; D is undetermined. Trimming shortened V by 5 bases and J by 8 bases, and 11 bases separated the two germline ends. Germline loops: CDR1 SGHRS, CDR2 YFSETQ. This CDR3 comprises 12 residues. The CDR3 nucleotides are TGCGCCAGCAGTCCCGTAAGGGATGAGCAGTTCTTC. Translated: CASSPVRDEQFF. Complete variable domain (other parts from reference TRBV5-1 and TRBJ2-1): KAGVTQTPRYLIKTRGQQVTLSCSPISGHRSVSWYQQTPGQGLQFLFEYFSETQRNKGNFPGRFSGRQFSNSRSEMNVSTLELGDSALYLCASSPVRDEQFFGPGTRLTVL.

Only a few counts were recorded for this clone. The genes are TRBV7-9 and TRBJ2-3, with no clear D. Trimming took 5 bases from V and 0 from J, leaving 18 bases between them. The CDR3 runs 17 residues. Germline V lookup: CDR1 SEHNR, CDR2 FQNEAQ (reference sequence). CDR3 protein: CASSPRPVGSSTDTQYF. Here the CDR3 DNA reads TGTGCCAGCAGCCCACGGCCAGTGGGCTCTAGCACAGATACGCAGTATTTT.

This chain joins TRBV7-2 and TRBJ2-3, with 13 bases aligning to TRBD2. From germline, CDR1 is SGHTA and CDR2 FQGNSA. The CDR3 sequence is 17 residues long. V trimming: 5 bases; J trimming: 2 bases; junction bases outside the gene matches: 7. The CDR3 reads CASSPPGLAGNTDTQYF. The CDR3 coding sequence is TGTGCCAGCAGCCCGCCGGGACTAGCGGGGAACACAGATACGCAGTATTTT.

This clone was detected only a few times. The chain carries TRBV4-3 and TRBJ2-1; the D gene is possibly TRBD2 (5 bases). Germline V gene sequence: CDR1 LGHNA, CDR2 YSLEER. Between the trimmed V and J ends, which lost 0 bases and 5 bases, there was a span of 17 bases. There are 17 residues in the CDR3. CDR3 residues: CASSQEPRLLPDNEQFF. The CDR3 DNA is TGCGCCAGCAGCCAAGAGCCCCGACTACTTCCGGACAATGAGCAGTTCTTC.

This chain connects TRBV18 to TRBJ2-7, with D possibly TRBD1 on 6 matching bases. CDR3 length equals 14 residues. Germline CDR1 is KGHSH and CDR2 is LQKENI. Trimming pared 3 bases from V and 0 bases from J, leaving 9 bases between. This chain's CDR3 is CASSPGQSSYEQYF. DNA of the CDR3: TGTGCCAGCTCACCTGGACAGAGCTCCTACGAGCAGTACTTC.

This CDR3 reads CATSRDRAGEQFF. In DNA, the CDR3 is TGTGCCACCAGCAGAGATCGTGCCGGTGAGCAGTTCTTC. The genes are TRBV15 and TRBJ2-1; D remains unclear. Germline V lookup: CDR1 LNHNV, CDR2 YYDKDF (reference sequence). The germline V and J ends were trimmed by 0 bases and 9 bases, with 9 bases remaining between them. The CDR3 contains 13 residues.

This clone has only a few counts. The CDR3, as DNA: TGTGCCAGCAGCTTGGGCCTAGCGGGGCCGGGAGAGACCCAGTACTTC. This encodes CASSLGLAGPGETQYF. V and J are TRBV5-4 and TRBJ2-5, with 9 bases aligning to TRBD2. The ends lost 0 bases at V and 4 bases at J; junction bases unmatched: 7. The CDR3 loop spans 16 amino acids. CDR1 is SGHNT and CDR2 is YYREEE in the germline V gene (reference sequence).

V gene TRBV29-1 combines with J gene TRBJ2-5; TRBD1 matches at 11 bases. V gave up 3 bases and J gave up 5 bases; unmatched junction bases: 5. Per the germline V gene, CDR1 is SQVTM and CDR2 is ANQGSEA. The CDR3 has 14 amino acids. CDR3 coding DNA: TGCAGCGTTGAGGGGACAGGGGGTTGGGAGACCCAGTACTTC. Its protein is CSVEGTGGWETQYF.

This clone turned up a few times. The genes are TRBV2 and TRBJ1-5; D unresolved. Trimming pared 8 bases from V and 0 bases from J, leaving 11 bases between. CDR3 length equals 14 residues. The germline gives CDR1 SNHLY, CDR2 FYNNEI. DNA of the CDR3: TGTGCCAGCTCGTCGTCGTATAGCAATCAGCCCCAGCATTTT. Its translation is CASSSSYSNQPQHF.

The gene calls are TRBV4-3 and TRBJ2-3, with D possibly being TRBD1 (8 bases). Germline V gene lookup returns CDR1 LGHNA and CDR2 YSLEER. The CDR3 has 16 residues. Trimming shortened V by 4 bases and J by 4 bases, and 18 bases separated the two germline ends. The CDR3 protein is CASSPSDREGSDTQYF. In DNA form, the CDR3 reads TGCGCCAGCAGCCCTTCGGACAGGGAGGGGTCAGATACGCAGTATTTT.

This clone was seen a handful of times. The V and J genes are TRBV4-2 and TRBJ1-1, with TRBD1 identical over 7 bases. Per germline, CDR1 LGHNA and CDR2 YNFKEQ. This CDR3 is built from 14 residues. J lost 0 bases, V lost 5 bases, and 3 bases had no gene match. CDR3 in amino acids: CASSRDRLNTEAFF. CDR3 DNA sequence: TGTGCCAGCAGCAGGGACAGATTGAACACTGAAGCTTTCTTT.

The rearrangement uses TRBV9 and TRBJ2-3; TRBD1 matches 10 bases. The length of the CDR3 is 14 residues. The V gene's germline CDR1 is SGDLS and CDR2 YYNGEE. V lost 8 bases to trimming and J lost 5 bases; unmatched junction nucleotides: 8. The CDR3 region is CASDRQGAGDTQYF. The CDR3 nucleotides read TGTGCCAGTGACCGACAGGGGGCTGGAGATACGCAGTATTTT.

The DNA for the CDR3 is TGTGCCAGCAGCTTAGCAGGTCACGAGCAGTACGTC. It translates to CASSLAGHEQYV. The V call is TRBV7-2, the J call TRBJ2-7; D call uncertain. The CDR3 totals 12 residues. Germline V gene lookup returns CDR1 SGHTA and CDR2 FQGNSA. V lost 0 bases and J 5 bases, leaving 5 bases between the germline ends.

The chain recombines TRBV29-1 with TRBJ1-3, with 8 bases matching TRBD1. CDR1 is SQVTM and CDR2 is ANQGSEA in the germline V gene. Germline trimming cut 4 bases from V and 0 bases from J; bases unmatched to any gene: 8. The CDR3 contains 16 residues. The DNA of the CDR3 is TGCAGCGTTGCCGGGACAGGCGACAACTCTGGAAACACCATATATTTT. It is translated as CSVAGTGDNSGNTIYF.

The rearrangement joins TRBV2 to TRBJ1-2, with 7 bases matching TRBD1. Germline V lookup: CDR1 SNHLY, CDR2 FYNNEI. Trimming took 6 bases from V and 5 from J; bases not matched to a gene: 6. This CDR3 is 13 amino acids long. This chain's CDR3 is CASSPGGPYGYTF. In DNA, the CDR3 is TGTGCCAGCAGCCCAGGGGGGCCGTATGGCTACACCTTC.